This T cell receptor (beta chain) was retrieved from a study of T cells in Graves' hyperthyroidism and ophthalmopathy. This clonotype was detected only a few times. RNA transcripts served as the template for amplifying TCR beta CDR3 regions. With the HTBI primer set, the TCR CDR3 went through a first round of RT-PCR. In TCRdb, the multiplex PCR reads were re-called with MiXCR into one record per CDR3 protein. The profile shows approximately 710,000 distinct CDR3 sequences, around a sixth of them singletons. The source of this sequence is a man aged 50 or older with Graves' hyperthyroidism. The specimen sequenced was blood.

The chain's CDR3 is CATSDLASGSTDTQYF. DNA of the CDR3: TGTGCCACCAGTGATTTAGCTAGCGGGAGTACAGATACGCAGTATTTT. V usage is TRBV24-1 and J usage is TRBJ2-3; 10 bases are a match to TRBD2. Germline V CDR1 and CDR2: KGHDR, SFDVKD. J was trimmed by 3 bases and V by 1 base; bases with no gene match: 3. This CDR3 is 16 amino acids long.